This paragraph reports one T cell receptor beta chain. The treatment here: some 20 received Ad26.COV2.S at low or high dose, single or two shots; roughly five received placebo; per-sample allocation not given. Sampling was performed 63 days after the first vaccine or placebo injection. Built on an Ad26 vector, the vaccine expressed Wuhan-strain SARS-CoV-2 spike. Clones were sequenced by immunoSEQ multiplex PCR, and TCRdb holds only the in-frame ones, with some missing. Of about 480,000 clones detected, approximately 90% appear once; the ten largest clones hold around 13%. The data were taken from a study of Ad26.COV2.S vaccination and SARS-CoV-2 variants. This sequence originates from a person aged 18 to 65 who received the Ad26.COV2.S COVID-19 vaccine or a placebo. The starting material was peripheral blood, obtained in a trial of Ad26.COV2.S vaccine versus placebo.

CDR3 in DNA: TGTGCCAGCAGTGAAATAAGAAGCTCCTACAATGAGCAGTTCTTC. Protein: CASSEIRSSYNEQFF. V gene TRBV25-1 combines with J gene TRBJ2-1; D gene uncertain. This CDR3 spans 15 amino acids. Germline V gene sequence: CDR1 MGHDK, CDR2 SYGVNS. Trimming took off 2 bases at V and 0 bases at J, with 8 bases between the two ends.